What follows are 20 T cell receptor beta chains derived from one specimen sequenced in a study of T cell repertoires in cytomegalovirus infection. In TCRdb, the reads were re-called with MiXCR into one record per CDR3 protein. This sample has fewer than 700,000 distinct CDR3 sequences, with approximately 25% found just once. Source material: CD8+ T cells from PBMCs. The receptors stem from a human donor in good health (CMV status not recorded). Some clones in this sample may be carry-over from other donors' samples.

The sample holds a few counts of this clonotype. V and J are TRBV9 and TRBJ2-1, with 9 bases matching TRBD2. In germline, CDR1 is SGDLS, CDR2 YYNGEE. CDR3 length: 13 residues. V was pared by 2 bases and J by 7 bases, with 1 base of the junction left unmatched. The CDR3 nucleotides are TGTGCCAGCAGCGTGACTAGCGGTAATGAGCAGTTCTTC. Its protein product is CASSVTSGNEQFF.

The V gene is TRBV20-1, the J gene TRBJ1-4; tentative D call: TRBD1 (5 bases). CDR3 length equals 17 residues. The V end lost 1 base, the J end lost 3 bases, and 18 bases lay between the germline ends. Germline V lookup: CDR1 DFQATT, CDR2 SNEGSKA (reference sequence). CDR3 bases: TGCAGTGCTAGAGTTTCGGACAACCATCCGTCTAATGAAAAACTGTTTTTT. Translating gives CSARVSDNHPSNEKLFF.

This clonotype has a handful of counts. The rearrangement links TRBV6-2 or TRBV6-3 to TRBJ2-2; D unclear. CDR1 and CDR2 (germline): MNHEY, SVGEGT. The CDR3 sequence is 14 residues long. Trimming left V 6 bases short and J 6 bases short, with 14 bases between. CDR3 residues: CASSYSTVSGELFF. CDR3 coding DNA: TGTGCCAGCAGCTATTCCACGGTATCCGGGGAGCTGTTTTTT.

The rearrangement uses TRBV7-9 and TRBJ1-5; no clear D. The CDR3 runs to 16 residues. V shed 1 base and J shed 5 bases, with 15 bases lying between them. Germline loops: CDR1 SEHNR, CDR2 FQNEAQ (reference sequence). Written as DNA, the CDR3 is TGTGCCAGCAGCTTAGGTGGTTTCGGTACTGATCAGCCCCAGCATTTT. It specifies CASSLGGFGTDQPQHF.

This clonotype was counted a few times. The chain employs TRBV19 and TRBJ2-7; D call uncertain. This CDR3 region has 13 residues. Germline V gives CDR1 LNHDA, CDR2 SQIVND (reference sequence). With 3 bases removed from V and 1 base from J, the gap between germline ends came to 7 bases. CDR3 sequence reads: CASSMLRSYEQYF. CDR3 nucleotide sequence: TGTGCCAGTAGTATGTTACGGTCCTACGAGCAGTACTTC.

This clonotype showed up many times. The genes are TRBV7-8 and TRBJ2-3; D is possibly TRBD2 (5 bases). V dropped 0 bases and J dropped 4 bases, with 5 bases sitting between them. The CDR3 spans 13 residues. In germline, CDR1 is SGHVS, CDR2 FQNEAQ. The CDR3 is CASSLARADTQYF. Here the CDR3 DNA reads TGTGCCAGCAGCTTAGCGCGGGCAGATACGCAGTATTTT.

The V gene is TRBV19, the J gene TRBJ2-1; D ambiguous. CDR3 size: 18 residues. The V end was cut by 3 bases, the J end by 2 bases, with 20 bases between. CDR1 and CDR2 (germline): LNHDA, SQIVND (reference sequence). The CDR3 coding sequence is TGTGCCAGTAGTATGGGTCTTTCTCCCCAAGGCCCCTACAATGAGCAGTTCTTC. It codes for CASSMGLSPQGPYNEQFF.

The chain joins TRBV6-5 to TRBJ2-7, with D perhaps being TRBD1 or TRBD2 (5 bases each). CDR1 is MNHEY and CDR2 is SVGAGI in the germline V gene. Trimming pared 6 bases from V and 6 bases from J, leaving 18 bases between. The CDR3 runs to 14 residues. CDR3 residues: CASSLFPGAAEQYV. In nucleotides, the CDR3 is TGTGCCAGCAGCCTATTTCCCGGGGCCGCCGAGCAGTACGTC.

This clonotype was seen repeatedly, ten times or more. The genes are TRBV6-2 or TRBV6-3 and TRBJ2-7; D may match TRBD1 or TRBD2 (5 bases each). The CDR3 is 14 amino acids. V was cut by 5 bases and J by 2 bases, with 13 bases left in between. CDR1 MNHEY and CDR2 SVGEGT come from the germline V gene. The CDR3 region is CASSPGTAPYEQYV. The CDR3 nucleotides are TGTGCCAGCAGTCCCGGGACGGCGCCCTACGAGCAGTACGTC.

A remark on this clonotype: This may stem from a read error, because a much larger clone lies one nucleotide away. The J gene is TRBJ2-1, the V gene TRBV28, with a possible D match to TRBD1 (5 bases). The CDR3 runs 13 residues. The germline V and J ends were trimmed by 7 bases and 2 bases, with 9 bases remaining between them. Looked up from germline, CDR1 is MDHEN and CDR2 is SYDVKM. CDR3 protein: CASTRDTYNEQFF. For the CDR3, the DNA is TGTGCCAGCACCAGGGATACCTACAATGAGCAGTTCTTC.

This clonotype has a handful of counts. The V gene is TRBV6-2 or TRBV6-3, the J gene TRBJ1-2; D possibly corresponds to TRBD1 (5 bases). V lost 2 bases, J lost 6 bases, and 10 bases lay in between. Germline-derived CDR1 and CDR2 are MNHEY and SVGEGT. This CDR3 is built from 13 residues. CDR3 in amino acids: CASSYVTADGYTF. DNA of the CDR3: TGTGCCAGCAGTTACGTGACAGCGGATGGCTACACCTTC.

This clonotype was seen at least ten times. The rearrangement links TRBV6-5 to TRBJ1-2; D remains unclear. This CDR3 has 13 residues. Between the trimmed V and J ends, which lost 2 bases and 6 bases, there was a span of 10 bases. CDR1 MNHEY and CDR2 SVGAGI come from the germline V gene. The CDR3 sequence is CASSYDTLNGYTF. The DNA of the CDR3 is TGTGCCAGCAGTTACGACACATTAAATGGCTACACCTTC.

The table lists this clonotype with a few counts. The chain joins TRBV6-6 to TRBJ2-2, with D unresolved. Trimming shortened V by 7 bases and J by 6 bases, and 15 bases separated the two germline ends. Germline lookup yields CDR1 MNHNY and CDR2 SVGAGI (reference sequence). The CDR3 consists of 14 residues. Written as DNA, the CDR3 is TGTGCCAGCAAGAATTCGTTCGGGTCCGGGGAGCTGTTTTTT. It encodes CASKNSFGSGELFF.

The rearrangement uses TRBV7-9 and TRBJ1-1; unclear D gene. Per germline, CDR1 SEHNR and CDR2 FQNEAQ (reference sequence). This CDR3 spans 12 amino acids. V was shortened by 3 bases and J by 10 bases, with 12 bases between the two germline ends. The CDR3 sequence is CASSFVQELAFF. The CDR3 coding sequence is TGTGCCAGCAGCTTCGTGCAGGAACTAGCTTTCTTT.

The chain couples TRBV7-8 to TRBJ2-3, with TRBD1 matching 8 bases. The CDR3 is 15 amino acids. Germline CDR1 is SGHVS and CDR2 is FQNEAQ. The J segment lost 2 bases and the V segment lost 6 bases, leaving 7 bases of the junction unmatched. CDR3 coding DNA: TGTGCCAGCAGTTATCAGGGGGCCCCCACAGATACGCAGTATTTT. This encodes CASSYQGAPTDTQYF. The full variable domain, rest sourced from reference TRBV7-8 and TRBJ2-3, is GAGVSQSPRYKVAKRGQDVALRCDPISGHVSLFWYQQALGQGPEFLTYFQNEAQLDKSGLPSDRFFAERPEGSVSTLKIQRTQQEDSAVYLCASSYQGAPTDTQYFGPGTRLTVL.

This clonotype appeared a single time. The CDR3: CASSTGQVDYGYTF. DNA of the CDR3: TGTGCCAGCAGCACCGGACAGGTCGACTATGGCTACACCTTC. V gene TRBV7-9 combines with J gene TRBJ1-2; 7 bases map to TRBD1. V was pared by 5 bases and J by 3 bases, with 6 bases of the junction left unmatched. CDR3 length equals 14 residues. In germline, CDR1 is SEHNR, CDR2 FQNEAQ (reference sequence). Full variable domain (remainder filled in from reference TRBV7-9 and TRBJ1-2): DTGVSQNPRHKITKRGQNVTFRCDPISEHNRLYWYRQTLGQGPEFLTYFQNEAQLEKSRLLSDRFSAERPKGSFSTLEIQRTEQGDSAMYLCASSTGQVDYGYTFGSGTRLTVV.

This clonotype occurred many times. The rearrangement links TRBV7-2 to TRBJ2-1, with TRBD2 identical over 9 bases. From germline, CDR1 is SGHTA and CDR2 FQGNSA. The CDR3 contains 15 residues. V was pared by 5 bases and J by 6 bases, with 8 bases of the junction left unmatched. CDR3 DNA sequence: TGTGCCAGCAGCCCGCGGGGGGGTTCTGGCAATGAGCAGTTCTTC. Translating gives CASSPRGGSGNEQFF.

In this sample, this clonotype turned up a few times. The chain couples TRBV7-9 to TRBJ1-2, with D possibly TRBD1 on 6 matching bases. V was clipped by 8 bases and J by 3 bases, with 19 bases between them. The CDR3 is made up of 15 amino acids. Germline V gene lookup returns CDR1 SEHNR and CDR2 FQNEAQ (reference sequence). CDR3 sequence reads: CASLGGKGIDYGYTF. CDR3 coding DNA: TGTGCCAGCCTAGGGGGAAAAGGGATCGACTATGGCTACACCTTC.

This clonotype came up once. This chain joins TRBV5-5 and TRBJ1-1, with 9 nucleotides matching TRBD1. The CDR3 is 15 residues long. V shed 4 bases, J shed 5 bases, and the junction held 9 bases outside the gene matches. The germline V gene encodes CDR1 SGHKS and CDR2 YYEKEE (reference sequence). The CDR3 loop is CASSVLGTGFTEAFF. The CDR3 coding sequence is TGTGCCAGCAGCGTTCTCGGGACAGGGTTTACTGAAGCTTTCTTT.

Only a few counts were recorded for this clonotype. The chain employs TRBV6-1 and TRBJ2-7; 7 bases are a match to TRBD1. The CDR3 has 13 residues. Germline V CDR1 and CDR2: MNHNS, SASEGT. J gave up 5 bases and V 5 bases, and 6 bases lay outside the gene matches. In DNA form, the CDR3 reads TGTGCCAGCAGTTCTTCAGGGGGTAACGAGCAGTACGTC. It codes for CASSSSGGNEQYV.